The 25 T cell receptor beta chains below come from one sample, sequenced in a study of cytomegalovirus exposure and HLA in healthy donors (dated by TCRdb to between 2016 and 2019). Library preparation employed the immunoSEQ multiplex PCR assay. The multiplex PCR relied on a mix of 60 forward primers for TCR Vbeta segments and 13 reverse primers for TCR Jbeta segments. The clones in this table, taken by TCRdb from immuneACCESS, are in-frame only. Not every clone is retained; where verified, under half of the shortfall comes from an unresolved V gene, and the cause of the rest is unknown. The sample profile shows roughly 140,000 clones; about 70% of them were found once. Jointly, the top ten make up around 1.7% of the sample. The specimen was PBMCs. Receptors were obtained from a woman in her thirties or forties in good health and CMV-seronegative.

CDR3 coding DNA: TGTGCCAGCAGCTCCGGGACACGATGGTACGAGCAGTACTTC. Amino acids: CASSSGTRWYEQYF. This chain joins TRBV5-6 and TRBJ2-7, with D possibly being TRBD1 (6 bases). Between the trimmed V and J ends, which lost 3 bases and 4 bases, there was a span of 14 bases. CDR3 size: 14 residues. CDR1 SGHDT and CDR2 YYEEEE come from the germline V gene.

In nucleotides, the CDR3 is TGTGCCAGCAGCTTGATGACAGCCCCTAACTATGGCTACACCTTC. This codes for CASSLMTAPNYGYTF. This chain uses TRBV5-4 with TRBJ1-2; the D gene is possibly TRBD1 (5 bases). The CDR3 is made up of 15 amino acids. Trimming left V 1 base short and J 0 bases short, with 10 bases between. From germline, CDR1 is SGHNT and CDR2 YYREEE (reference sequence).

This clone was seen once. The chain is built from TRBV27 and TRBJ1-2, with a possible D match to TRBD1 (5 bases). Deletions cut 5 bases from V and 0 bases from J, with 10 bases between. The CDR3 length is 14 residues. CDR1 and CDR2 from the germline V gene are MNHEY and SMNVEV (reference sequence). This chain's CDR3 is CASSRTSANYGYTF. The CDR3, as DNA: TGTGCCAGCAGTCGGACATCCGCTAACTATGGCTACACCTTC.

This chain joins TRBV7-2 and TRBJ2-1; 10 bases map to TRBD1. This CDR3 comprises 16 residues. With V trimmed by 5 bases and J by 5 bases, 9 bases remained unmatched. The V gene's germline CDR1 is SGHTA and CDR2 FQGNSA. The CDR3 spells CASSPRAGTGDNEQFF. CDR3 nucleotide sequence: TGTGCCAGCAGCCCTAGGGCCGGGACAGGGGACAATGAGCAGTTCTTC.

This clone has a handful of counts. The CDR3 here is CASSSRQGRTDTQYF. CDR3 sequence (DNA): TGTGCCAGCAGCTCCCGACAGGGGAGGACAGATACGCAGTATTTT. This rearrangement joins TRBV9 to TRBJ2-3, with 8 bases aligning to TRBD1. The CDR3 extends over 15 amino acids. V trimming: 4 bases; J trimming: 3 bases; junction bases outside the gene matches: 7. The germline CDR1 and CDR2 sequences are SGDLS and YYNGEE.

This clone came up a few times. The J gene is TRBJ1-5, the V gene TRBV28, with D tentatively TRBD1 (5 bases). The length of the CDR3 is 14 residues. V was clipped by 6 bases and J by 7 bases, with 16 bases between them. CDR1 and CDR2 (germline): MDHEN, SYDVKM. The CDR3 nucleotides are TGTGCCAGCAGCTTGACAGCTAACCACCAGCCCCAGCATTTT. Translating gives CASSLTANHQPQHF.

CDR3 DNA: TGCGCCAGCAGCAGAACAGGGGTAGAGGGCACAGATACGCAGTATTTT. Translating it yields CASSRTGVEGTDTQYF. The J gene is TRBJ2-3, the V gene TRBV5-1; 7 positions agree with TRBD1. CDR1 SGHRS and CDR2 YFSETQ come from the germline V gene. Trimming cost V 4 bases and J 1 base; bases outside gene matches: 9. The CDR3 covers 16 residues.

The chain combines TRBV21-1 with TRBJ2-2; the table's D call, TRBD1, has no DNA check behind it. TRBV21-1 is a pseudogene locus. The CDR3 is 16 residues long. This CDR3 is CASSDRDRGLFGELFF. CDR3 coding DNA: TGTGCCAGCAGCGACCGGGACAGGGGGCTTTTCGGGGAGCTGTTTTTT.

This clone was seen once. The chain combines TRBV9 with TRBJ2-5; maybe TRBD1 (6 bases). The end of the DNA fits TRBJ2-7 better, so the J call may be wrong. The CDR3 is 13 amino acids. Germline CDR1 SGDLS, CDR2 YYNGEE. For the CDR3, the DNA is TGTGCCAGCAGCGCAGGACAGTGGGACGAGCAGTACTTC. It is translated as CASSAGQWDEQYF.

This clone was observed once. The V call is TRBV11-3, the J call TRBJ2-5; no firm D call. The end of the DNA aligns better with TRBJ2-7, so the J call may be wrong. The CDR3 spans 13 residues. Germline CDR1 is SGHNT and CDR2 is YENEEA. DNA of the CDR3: TGTGCCAGCAGTTTCAGCACAGACGACGAGCAGTACTTC. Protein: CASSFSTDDEQYF.

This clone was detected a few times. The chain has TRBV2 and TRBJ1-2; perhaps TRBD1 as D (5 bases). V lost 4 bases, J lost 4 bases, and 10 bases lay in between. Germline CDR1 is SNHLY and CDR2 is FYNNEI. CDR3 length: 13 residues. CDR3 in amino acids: CASSGGARYGYTF. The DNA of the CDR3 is TGTGCCAGCAGTGGCGGGGCTCGCTATGGCTACACCTTC. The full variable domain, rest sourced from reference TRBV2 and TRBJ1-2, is EPEVTQTPSHQVTQMGQEVILRCVPISNHLYFYWYRQILGQKVEFLVSFYNNEISEKSEIFDDQFSVERPDGSNFTLKIRSTKLEDSAMYFCASSGGARYGYTFGSGTRLTVV.

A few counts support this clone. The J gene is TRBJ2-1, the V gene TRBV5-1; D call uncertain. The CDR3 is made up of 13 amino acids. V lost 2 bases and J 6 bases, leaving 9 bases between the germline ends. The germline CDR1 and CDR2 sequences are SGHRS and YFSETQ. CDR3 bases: TGCGCCAGCAGCTTTCCCTCGAGCAATGAGCAGTTCTTC. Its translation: CASSFPSSNEQFF.

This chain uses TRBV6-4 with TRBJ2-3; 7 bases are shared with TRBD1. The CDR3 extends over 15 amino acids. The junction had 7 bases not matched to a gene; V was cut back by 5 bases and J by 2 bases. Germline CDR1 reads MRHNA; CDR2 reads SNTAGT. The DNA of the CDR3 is TGTGCCAGCAGTCTCGGGACAGCAGCCACAGATACGCAGTATTTT. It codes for CASSLGTAATDTQYF.

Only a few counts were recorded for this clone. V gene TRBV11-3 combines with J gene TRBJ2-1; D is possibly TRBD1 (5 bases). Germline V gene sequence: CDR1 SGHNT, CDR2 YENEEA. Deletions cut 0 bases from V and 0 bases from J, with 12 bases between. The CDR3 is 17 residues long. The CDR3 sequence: CASSLDQGGRSYNEQFF. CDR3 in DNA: TGTGCCAGCAGCTTAGATCAGGGCGGACGCTCCTACAATGAGCAGTTCTTC.

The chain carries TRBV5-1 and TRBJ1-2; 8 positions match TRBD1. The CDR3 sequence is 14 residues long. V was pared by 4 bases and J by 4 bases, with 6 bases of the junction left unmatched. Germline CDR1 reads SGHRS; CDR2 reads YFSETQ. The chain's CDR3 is CASSNGQGLYGYTF. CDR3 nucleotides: TGCGCCAGCAGCAATGGACAGGGCCTCTATGGCTACACCTTC.

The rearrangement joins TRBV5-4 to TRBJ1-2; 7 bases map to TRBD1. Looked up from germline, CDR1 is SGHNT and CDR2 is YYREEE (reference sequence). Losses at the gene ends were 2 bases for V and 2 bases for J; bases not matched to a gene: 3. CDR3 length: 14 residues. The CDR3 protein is CASSFTGANYGYTF. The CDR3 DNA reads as TGTGCCAGCAGCTTCACAGGGGCGAACTATGGCTACACCTTC.

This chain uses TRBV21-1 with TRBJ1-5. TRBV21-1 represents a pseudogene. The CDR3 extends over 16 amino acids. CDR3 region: CASSKGPRGSNQPQHF. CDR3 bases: TGTGCCAGCAGCAAAGGCCCCCGGGGGAGCAATCAGCCCCAGCATTTT.

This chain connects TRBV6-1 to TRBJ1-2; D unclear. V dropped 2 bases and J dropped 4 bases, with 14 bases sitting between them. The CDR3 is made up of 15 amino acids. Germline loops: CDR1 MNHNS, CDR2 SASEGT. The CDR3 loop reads CASSESPGLLYGYTF. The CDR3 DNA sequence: TGTGCCAGCAGTGAATCCCCCGGACTCCTCTATGGCTACACCTTC.

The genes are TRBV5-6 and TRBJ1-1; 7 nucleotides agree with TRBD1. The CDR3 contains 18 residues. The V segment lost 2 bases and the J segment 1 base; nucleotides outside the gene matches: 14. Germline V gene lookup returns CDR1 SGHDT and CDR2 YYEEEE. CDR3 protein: CASSFIQLTGQQNTEAFF. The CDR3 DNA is TGTGCCAGCAGCTTTATACAACTGACGGGACAGCAGAACACTGAAGCTTTCTTT.

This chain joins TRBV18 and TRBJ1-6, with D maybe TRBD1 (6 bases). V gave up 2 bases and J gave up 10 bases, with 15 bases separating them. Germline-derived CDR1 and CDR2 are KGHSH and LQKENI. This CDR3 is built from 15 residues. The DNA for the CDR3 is TGTGCCAGCTCACCAGAAGGGCAGGGGCGGTCACCCCTCCACTTT. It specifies CASSPEGQGRSPLHF. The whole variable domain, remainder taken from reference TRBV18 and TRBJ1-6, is NAGVMQNPRHLVRRRGQEARLRCSPMKGHSHVYWYRQLPEEGLKFMVYLQKENIIDESGMPKERFSAEFPKEGPSILRIQQVVRGDSAAYFCASSPEGQGRSPLHFGNGTRLTVT.

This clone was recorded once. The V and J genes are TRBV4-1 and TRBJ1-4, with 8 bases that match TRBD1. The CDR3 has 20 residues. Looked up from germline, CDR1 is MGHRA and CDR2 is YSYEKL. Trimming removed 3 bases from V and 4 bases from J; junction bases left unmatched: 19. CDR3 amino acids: CASSQILRDRNKLGNEKLFF. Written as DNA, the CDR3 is TGCGCCAGCAGCCAGATTTTACGGGACAGGAATAAGCTAGGTAATGAAAAACTGTTTTTT.

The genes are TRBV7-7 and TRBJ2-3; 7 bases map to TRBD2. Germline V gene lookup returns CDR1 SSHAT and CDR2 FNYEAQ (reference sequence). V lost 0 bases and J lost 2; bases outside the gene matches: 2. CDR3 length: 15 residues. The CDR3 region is CASSLAGGVTDTQYF. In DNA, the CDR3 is TGTGCCAGCAGCTTAGCGGGAGGGGTCACAGATACGCAGTATTTT. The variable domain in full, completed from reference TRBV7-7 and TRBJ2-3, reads GAGVSQSPRYKVTKRGQDVTLRCDPISSHATLYWYQQALGQGPEFLTYFNYEAQPDKSGLPSDRFSAERPEGSISTLTIQRTEQRDSAMYRCASSLAGGVTDTQYFGPGTRLTVL.

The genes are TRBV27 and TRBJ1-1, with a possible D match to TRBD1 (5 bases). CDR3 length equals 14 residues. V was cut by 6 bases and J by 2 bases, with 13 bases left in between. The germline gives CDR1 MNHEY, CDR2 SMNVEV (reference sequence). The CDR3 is CASRNPTDNTEAFF. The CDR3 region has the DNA TGTGCCAGCAGAAACCCGACAGACAACACTGAAGCTTTCTTT.

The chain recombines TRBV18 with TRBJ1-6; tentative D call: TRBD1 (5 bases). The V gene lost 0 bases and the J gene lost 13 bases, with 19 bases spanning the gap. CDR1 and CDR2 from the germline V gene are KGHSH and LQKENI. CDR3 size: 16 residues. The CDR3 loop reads CASSPPGQGSSVPLHF. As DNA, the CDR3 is TGTGCCAGCTCACCACCGGGCCAGGGCTCGTCCGTTCCCCTCCACTTT.

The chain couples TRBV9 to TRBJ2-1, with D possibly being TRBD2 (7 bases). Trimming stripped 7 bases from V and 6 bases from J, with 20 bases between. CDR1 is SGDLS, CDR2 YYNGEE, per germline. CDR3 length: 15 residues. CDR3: CASRRPGGQGNEQFF. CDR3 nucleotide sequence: TGTGCCAGCCGCCGGCCGGGGGGCCAAGGCAATGAGCAGTTCTTC.